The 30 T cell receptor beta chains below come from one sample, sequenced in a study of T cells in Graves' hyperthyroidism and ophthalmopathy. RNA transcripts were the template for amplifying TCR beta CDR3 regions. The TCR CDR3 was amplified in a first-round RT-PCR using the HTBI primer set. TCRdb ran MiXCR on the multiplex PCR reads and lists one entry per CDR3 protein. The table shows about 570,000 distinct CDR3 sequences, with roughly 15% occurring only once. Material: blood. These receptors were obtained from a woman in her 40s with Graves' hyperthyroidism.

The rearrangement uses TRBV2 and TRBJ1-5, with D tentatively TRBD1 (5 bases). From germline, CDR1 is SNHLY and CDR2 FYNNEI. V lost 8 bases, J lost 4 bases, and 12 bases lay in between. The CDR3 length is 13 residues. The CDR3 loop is CASWIGGNQPQHF. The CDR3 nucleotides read TGTGCCAGCTGGATCGGGGGTAATCAGCCCCAGCATTTT.

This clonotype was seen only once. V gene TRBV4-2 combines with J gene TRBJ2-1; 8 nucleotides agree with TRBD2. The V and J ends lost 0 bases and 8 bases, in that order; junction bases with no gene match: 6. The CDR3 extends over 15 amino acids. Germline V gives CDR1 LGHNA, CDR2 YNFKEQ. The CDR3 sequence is CASSQDMTSVDEQFF. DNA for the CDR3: TGTGCCAGCAGCCAAGATATGACTAGCGTTGATGAGCAGTTCTTC.

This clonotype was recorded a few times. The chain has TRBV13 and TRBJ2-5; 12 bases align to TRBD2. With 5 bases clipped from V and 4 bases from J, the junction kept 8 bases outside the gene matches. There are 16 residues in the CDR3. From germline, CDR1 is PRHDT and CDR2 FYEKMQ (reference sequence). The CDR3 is CASSLGTSGFRETQYF. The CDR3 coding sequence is TGTGCCAGCAGCCTCGGGACTAGCGGGTTCAGAGAGACCCAGTACTTC.

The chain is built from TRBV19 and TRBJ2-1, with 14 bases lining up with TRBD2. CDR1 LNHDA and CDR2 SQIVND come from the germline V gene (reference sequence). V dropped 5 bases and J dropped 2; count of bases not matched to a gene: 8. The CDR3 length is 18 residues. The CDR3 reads CASSRLGLAGDPYNEQFF. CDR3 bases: TGTGCCAGTAGTCGCTTGGGACTAGCGGGAGATCCCTACAATGAGCAGTTCTTC. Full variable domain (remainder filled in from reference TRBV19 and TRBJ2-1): DGGITQSPKYLFRKEGQNVTLSCEQNLNHDAMYWYRQDPGQGLRLIYYSQIVNDFQKGDIAEGYSVSREKKESFPLTVTSAQKNPTAFYLCASSRLGLAGDPYNEQFFGPGTRLTVL.

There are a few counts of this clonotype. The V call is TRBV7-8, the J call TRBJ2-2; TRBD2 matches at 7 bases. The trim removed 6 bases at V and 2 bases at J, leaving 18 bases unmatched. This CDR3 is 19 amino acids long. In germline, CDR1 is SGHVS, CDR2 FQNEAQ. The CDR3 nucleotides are TGTGCCAGCAGAACTTATTGGGGGGGTGCTAGCGGAAACACCGGGGAGCTGTTTTTT. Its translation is CASRTYWGGASGNTGELFF.

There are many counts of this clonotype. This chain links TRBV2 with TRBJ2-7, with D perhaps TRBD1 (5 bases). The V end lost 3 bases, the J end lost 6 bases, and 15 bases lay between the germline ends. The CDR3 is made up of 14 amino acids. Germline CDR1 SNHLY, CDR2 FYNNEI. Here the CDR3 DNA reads TGTGCCAGCAGTGATGTTATCGGACACCCCGAGCAGTACTTC. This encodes CASSDVIGHPEQYF. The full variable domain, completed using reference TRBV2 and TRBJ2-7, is EPEVTQTPSHQVTQMGQEVILRCVPISNHLYFYWYRQILGQKVEFLVSFYNNEISEKSEIFDDQFSVERPDGSNFTLKIRSTKLEDSAMYFCASSDVIGHPEQYFGPGTRLTVT.

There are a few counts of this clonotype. The CDR3, as DNA: TGTGCCAGCAGCGTAGGGCCCAGCGAAAGCACAGATACGCAGTATTTT. This translates into CASSVGPSESTDTQYF. V is TRBV9 and J is TRBJ2-3; no reliable D call. Trimming left V 0 bases short and J 0 bases short, with 11 bases between. This CDR3 has 16 amino acids. Germline CDR1 SGDLS, CDR2 YYNGEE.

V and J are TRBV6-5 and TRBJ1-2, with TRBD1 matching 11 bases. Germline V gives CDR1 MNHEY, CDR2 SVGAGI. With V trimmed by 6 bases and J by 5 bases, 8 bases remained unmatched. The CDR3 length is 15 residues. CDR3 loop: CASRLTGTGGYGYTF. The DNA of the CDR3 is TGTGCCAGCAGGTTAACGGGGACAGGGGGTTATGGCTACACCTTC.

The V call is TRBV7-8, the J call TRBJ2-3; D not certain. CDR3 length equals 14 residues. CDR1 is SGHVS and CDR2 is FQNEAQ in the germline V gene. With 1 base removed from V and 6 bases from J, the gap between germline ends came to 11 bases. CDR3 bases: TGTGCCAGCAGCTTAGATCTGGTTGTGGATACGCAGTATTTT. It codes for CASSLDLVVDTQYF.

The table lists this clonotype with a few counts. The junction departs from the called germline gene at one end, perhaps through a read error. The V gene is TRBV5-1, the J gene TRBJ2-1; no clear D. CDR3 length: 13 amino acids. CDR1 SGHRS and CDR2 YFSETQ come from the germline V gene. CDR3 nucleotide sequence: TGCGCCAACAGCTTTGAGTTATACAATGAGCAGTTCTTC. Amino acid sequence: CANSFELYNEQFF.

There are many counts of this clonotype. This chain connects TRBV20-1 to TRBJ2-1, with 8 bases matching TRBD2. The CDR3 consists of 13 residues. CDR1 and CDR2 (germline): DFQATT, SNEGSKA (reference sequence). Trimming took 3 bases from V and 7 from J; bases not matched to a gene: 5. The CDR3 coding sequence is TGCAGTGCTAGTTCGAGCGGGAGTAATGAGCAGTTCTTC. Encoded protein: CSASSSGSNEQFF.

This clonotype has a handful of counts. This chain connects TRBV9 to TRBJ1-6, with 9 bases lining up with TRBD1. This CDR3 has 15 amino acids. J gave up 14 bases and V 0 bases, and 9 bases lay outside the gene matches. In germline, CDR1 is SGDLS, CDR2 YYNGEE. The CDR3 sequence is CASSVGDRESSTLHF. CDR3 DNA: TGTGCCAGCAGCGTAGGGGACAGGGAAAGTTCTACCCTCCACTTT.

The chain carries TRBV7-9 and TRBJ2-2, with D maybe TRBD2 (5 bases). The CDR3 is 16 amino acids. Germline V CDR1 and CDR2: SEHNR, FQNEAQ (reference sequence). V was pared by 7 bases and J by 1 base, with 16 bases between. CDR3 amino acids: CASTYPGSQNTGELFF. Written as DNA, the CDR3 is TGTGCCAGCACGTACCCGGGGAGCCAGAACACCGGGGAGCTGTTTTTT.

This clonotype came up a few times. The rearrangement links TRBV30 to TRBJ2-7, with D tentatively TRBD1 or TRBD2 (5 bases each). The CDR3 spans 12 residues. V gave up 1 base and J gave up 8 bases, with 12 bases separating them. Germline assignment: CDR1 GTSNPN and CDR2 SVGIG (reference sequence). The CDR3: CAWSGGRDQQYF. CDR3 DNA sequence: TGTGCCTGGAGTGGTGGTAGGGACCAGCAGTACTTC.

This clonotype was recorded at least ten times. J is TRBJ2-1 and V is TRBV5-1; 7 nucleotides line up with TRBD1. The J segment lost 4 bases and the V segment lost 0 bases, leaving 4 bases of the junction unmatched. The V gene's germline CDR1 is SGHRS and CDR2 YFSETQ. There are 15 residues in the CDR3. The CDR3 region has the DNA TGCGCCAGCAGCTTGGACCAGGGGGTATACAATGAGCAGTTCTTC. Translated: CASSLDQGVYNEQFF.

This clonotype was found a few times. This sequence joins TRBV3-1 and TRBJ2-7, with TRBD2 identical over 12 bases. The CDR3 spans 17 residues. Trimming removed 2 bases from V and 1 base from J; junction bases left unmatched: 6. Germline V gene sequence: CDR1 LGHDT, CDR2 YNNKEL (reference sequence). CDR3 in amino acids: CASSQKRGTSGSYEQYF. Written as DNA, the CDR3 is TGTGCCAGCAGCCAAAAAAGGGGGACTAGCGGGTCCTACGAGCAGTACTTC.

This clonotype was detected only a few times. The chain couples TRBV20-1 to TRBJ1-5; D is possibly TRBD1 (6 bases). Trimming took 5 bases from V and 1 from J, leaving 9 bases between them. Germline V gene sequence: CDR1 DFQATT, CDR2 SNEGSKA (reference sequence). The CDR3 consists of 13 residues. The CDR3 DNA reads TGCAGTGCTCTTGGACAGAGCAATCAGCCCCAGCATTTT. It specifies CSALGQSNQPQHF.

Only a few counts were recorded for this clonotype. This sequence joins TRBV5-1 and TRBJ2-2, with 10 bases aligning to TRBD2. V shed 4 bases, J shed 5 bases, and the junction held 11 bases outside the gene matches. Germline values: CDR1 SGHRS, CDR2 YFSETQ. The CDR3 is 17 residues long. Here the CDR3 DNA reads TGCGCCAGCAGCCGAACCGTAGCGGGAGGTAAAACCGGGGAGCTGTTTTTT. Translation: CASSRTVAGGKTGELFF.

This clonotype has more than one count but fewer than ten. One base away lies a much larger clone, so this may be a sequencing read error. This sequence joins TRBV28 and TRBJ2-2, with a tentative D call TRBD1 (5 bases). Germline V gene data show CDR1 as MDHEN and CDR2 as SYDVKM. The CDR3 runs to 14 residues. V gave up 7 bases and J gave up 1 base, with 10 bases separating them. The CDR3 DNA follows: TGTGCCAGCAAACAGGATTTGAACACCGGGGAGCTGTTTTTT. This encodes CASKQDLNTGELFF.

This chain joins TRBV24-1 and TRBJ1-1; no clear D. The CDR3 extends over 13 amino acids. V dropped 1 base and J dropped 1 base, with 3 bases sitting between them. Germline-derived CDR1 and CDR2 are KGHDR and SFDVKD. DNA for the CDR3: TGTGCCACCAGTGATTTTAGGAACACTGAAGCTTTCTTT. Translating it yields CATSDFRNTEAFF.

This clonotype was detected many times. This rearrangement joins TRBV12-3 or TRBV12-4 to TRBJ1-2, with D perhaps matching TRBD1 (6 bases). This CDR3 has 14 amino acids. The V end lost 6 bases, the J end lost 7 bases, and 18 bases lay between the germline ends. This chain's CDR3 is CASSTGRYYFGYTF. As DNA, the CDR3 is TGTGCCAGCAGCACAGGGCGTTACTATTTTGGCTACACCTTC.

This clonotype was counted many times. The CDR3 DNA reads as TGTGCCAGCAGCTTTCTCACGACGGGGGAGACCCAGTACTTC. Translating gives CASSFLTTGETQYF. The chain has TRBV11-2 and TRBJ2-5; a possible D gene is TRBD2 (5 bases). Per the germline V gene, CDR1 is SGHAT and CDR2 is FQNNGV. V was cut by 3 bases and J by 5 bases, with 13 bases left in between. This CDR3 comprises 14 residues.

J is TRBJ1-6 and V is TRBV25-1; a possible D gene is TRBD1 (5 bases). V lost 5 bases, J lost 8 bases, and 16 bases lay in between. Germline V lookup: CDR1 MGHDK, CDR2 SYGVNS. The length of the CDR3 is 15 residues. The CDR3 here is CASSTRGYMDSPLHF. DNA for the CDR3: TGTGCCAGCAGTACGAGGGGCTATATGGATTCACCCCTCCACTTT.

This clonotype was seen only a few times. The CDR3 spells CASSAGQLGAVYGYTF. The CDR3 DNA is TGTGCCAGTAGTGCAGGACAGCTCGGGGCGGTCTATGGCTACACCTTC. The rearrangement joins TRBV19 to TRBJ1-2; possible D gene TRBD1, 6 bases. Germline V gene sequence: CDR1 LNHDA, CDR2 SQIVND (reference sequence). The germline V and J ends were trimmed by 5 bases and 4 bases, with 20 bases remaining between them. CDR3 length equals 16 residues.

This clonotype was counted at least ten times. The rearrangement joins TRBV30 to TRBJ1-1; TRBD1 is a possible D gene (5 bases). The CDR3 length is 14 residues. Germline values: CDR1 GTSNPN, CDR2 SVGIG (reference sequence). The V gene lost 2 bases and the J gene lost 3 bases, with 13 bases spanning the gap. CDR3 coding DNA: TGTGCCTGGAGTTGGGCAGGGAAAGACACTGAAGCTTTCTTT. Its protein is CAWSWAGKDTEAFF.

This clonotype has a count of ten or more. CDR3 residues: CASSPNRAGRLSGYTF. The CDR3 coding sequence is TGTGCCAGCAGTCCTAATAGGGCAGGGAGGCTAAGCGGCTACACCTTC. The chain joins TRBV12-3 or TRBV12-4 to TRBJ1-2; a possible D gene is TRBD1 (5 bases). The V end lost 5 bases, the J end lost 8 bases, and 24 bases lay between the germline ends. CDR3 size: 16 residues.

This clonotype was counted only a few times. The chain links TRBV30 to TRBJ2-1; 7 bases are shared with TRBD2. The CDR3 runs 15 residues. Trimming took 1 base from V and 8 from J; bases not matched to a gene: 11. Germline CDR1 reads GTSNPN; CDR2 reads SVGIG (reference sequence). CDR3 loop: CAWSGGTILGDEQFF. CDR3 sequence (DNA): TGTGCCTGGAGTGGAGGGACTATCCTGGGCGATGAGCAGTTCTTC. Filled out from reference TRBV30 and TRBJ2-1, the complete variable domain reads SQTIHQWPATLVQPVGSPLSLECTVEGTSNPNLYWYRQAAGRGLQLLFYSVGIGQISSEVPQNLSASRPQDRQFILSSKKLLLSDSGFYLCAWSGGTILGDEQFFGPGTRLTVL.

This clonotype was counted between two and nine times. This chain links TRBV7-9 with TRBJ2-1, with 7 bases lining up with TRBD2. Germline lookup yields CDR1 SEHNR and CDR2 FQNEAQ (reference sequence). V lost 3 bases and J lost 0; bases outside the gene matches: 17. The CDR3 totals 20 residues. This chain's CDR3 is CASSLGLGLADTSSYNEQFF. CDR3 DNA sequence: TGTGCCAGCAGCTTGGGGCTGGGGCTAGCGGATACCAGCTCCTACAATGAGCAGTTCTTC.

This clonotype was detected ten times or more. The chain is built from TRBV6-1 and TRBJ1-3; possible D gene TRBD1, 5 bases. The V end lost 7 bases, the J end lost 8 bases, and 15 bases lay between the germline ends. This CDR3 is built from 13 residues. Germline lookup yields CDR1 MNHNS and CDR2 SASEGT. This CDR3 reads CASKGQGLHTIYF. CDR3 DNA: TGTGCCAGCAAGGGGCAGGGACTGCACACCATATATTTT.

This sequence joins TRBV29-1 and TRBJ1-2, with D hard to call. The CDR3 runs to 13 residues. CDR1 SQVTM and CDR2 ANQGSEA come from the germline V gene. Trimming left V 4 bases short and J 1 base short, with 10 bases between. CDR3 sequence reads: CSVATQSNYGYTF. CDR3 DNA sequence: TGCAGCGTTGCAACACAGAGTAACTATGGCTACACCTTC.